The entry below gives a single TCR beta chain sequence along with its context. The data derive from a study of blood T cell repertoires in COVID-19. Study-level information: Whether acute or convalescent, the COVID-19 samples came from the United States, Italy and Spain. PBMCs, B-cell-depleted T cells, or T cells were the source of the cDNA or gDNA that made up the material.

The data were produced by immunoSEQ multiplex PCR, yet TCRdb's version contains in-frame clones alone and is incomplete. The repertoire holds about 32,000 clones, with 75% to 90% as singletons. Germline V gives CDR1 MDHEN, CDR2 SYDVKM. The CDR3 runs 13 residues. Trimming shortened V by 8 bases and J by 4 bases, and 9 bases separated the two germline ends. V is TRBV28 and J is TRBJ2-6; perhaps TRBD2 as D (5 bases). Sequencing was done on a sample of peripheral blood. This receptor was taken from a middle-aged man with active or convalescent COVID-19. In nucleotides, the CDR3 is TGTGCCAGCCTGGGAGCCGGGGCCAACGTCCTGACTTTC. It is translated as CASLGAGANVLTF.